The clone carrying this TCR beta chain was counted a single time. The antigen remains undetermined. The entry originates in a study of CD8+CD57+ T cells in acquired aplastic anemia. Whole-study findings and limits: Simpson's diversity of CD8+ cells was not significantly different in patients compared with controls. Patients had twenty-nine CD8+ CDR3 sequences in common with controls (the shared set).

Profiles of TCR beta VDJ and CDR3 were generated from a genomic DNA template. TCRdb ran MiXCR on the reads and lists one entry per CDR3 protein. The table includes some 160,000 distinct CDR3 sequences, around 50% detected once. In germline, CDR1 is SNHLY, CDR2 FYNNEI. The CDR3 is 13 amino acids. Trimming took 5 bases from V and 3 from J, leaving 10 bases between them. It was patients with CD8+CD57+ cell expansion by flow cytometry who were chosen for sequencing. Specimen: sorted CD4+, CD8+, or CD8+CD57+ T cells (not recorded which) from PBMCs. The chain employs TRBV2 and TRBJ1-1; D not resolved. This TCR was sampled from a human donor with aplastic anemia. CDR3 sequence (DNA): TGTGCCAGCAGTCTCATACTGGACACTGAAGCTTTCTTT. This translates into CASSLILDTEAFF.